These 18 T cell receptor beta chains originate from one sample sequenced in a study of blood T cells in healthy people across ages. It was with a sample-barcoded 5' primer and a J-beta primer mix that a second PCR of roughly 7 to 12 cycles was run. In TCRdb, the 5' RACE reads were re-called with MiXCR into one record per CDR3 protein. Of roughly 800,000 distinct CDR3 sequences detected, 58% appear once; the ten largest clones hold approximately 23%. Material for sequencing was blood. The receptors shown here come from a man younger than 45 in good health.

The DNA for the CDR3 is TGTGCCAGCAGCGCTCAGGGTCTGGAGCAGTTCTTC. Translated, it gives CASSAQGLEQFF. The gene calls are TRBV16 and TRBJ2-1; D is possibly TRBD1 (5 bases). Per the germline V gene, CDR1 is KGHSY and CDR2 is FQNENV. The CDR3 sequence is 12 residues long. The germline V and J ends were trimmed by 5 bases and 10 bases, with 12 bases remaining between them.

This clonotype was recorded once. The CDR3 loop reads CASSFKTGGNTEAFF. Here the CDR3 DNA reads TGTGCCAGCAGTTTTAAAACAGGGGGGAACACTGAAGCTTTCTTT. V gene TRBV7-2 combines with J gene TRBJ1-1, with TRBD1 matching 8 bases. This CDR3 spans 15 amino acids. Losses at the gene ends were 6 bases for V and 1 base for J; bases not matched to a gene: 7. Germline CDR1 SGHTA, CDR2 FQGNSA.

The rearrangement links TRBV25-1 to TRBJ2-7; 12 bases align to TRBD2. Germline V gene sequence: CDR1 MGHDK, CDR2 SYGVNS. The CDR3 has 16 residues. After removal of 8 bases from V and 3 bases from J, the junction contained 11 bases not matched to a gene. The CDR3 nucleotides are TGTGCCAGCGGTGGGTGGACTAGCGGGGAGTTCTACGAGCAGTACTTC. This translates into CASGGWTSGEFYEQYF.

The chain combines TRBV20-1 with TRBJ2-7; D possibly corresponds to TRBD1 (5 bases). V was clipped by 5 bases and J by 0 bases, with 11 bases between them. Germline V lookup: CDR1 DFQATT, CDR2 SNEGSKA (reference sequence). The CDR3 contains 13 residues. This CDR3 is CSALGQPSYEQYF. CDR3 DNA: TGCAGTGCTCTCGGACAACCCTCCTACGAGCAGTACTTC.

This clonotype was observed a few times. CDR3 in amino acids: CSAPRGGIQETQYF. The CDR3 DNA reads TGCAGTGCCCCACGCGGCGGGATTCAAGAGACCCAGTACTTC. The rearrangement links TRBV20-1 to TRBJ2-5, with D possibly being TRBD2 (6 bases). CDR3 length equals 14 residues. Trimming removed 6 bases at V and 2 bases at J, with 16 bases between. Germline V lookup: CDR1 DFQATT, CDR2 SNEGSKA (reference sequence).

The V call is TRBV13, the J call TRBJ2-7; the D gene is possibly TRBD2 (5 bases). The CDR3 totals 14 residues. Trimming shortened V by 1 base and J by 2 bases, and 9 bases separated the two germline ends. The germline CDR1 and CDR2 sequences are PRHDT and FYEKMQ (reference sequence). The CDR3 reads CASSLDHGAYEQYF. CDR3 nucleotides: TGTGCCAGCAGCTTAGATCACGGGGCCTACGAGCAGTACTTC.

Comments on this clonotype: An end of the junction does not agree with germline; a read error may underlie this. The CDR3 protein is CNARDGERLSYEQYF. CDR3 in DNA: TGCAATGCTAGAGATGGGGAAAGACTCTCCTACGAGCAGTACTTC. V is TRBV20-1 and J is TRBJ2-7; unclear D gene. This CDR3 has 15 amino acids. The germline CDR1 and CDR2 sequences are DFQATT and SNEGSKA (reference sequence).

This chain links TRBV7-2 with TRBJ1-1, with 10 bases fitting TRBD1. This CDR3 region has 14 residues. Germline V gives CDR1 SGHTA, CDR2 FQGNSA. Losses at the gene ends were 5 bases for V and 10 bases for J; bases not matched to a gene: 10. The CDR3: CASSPGGQGGRAFF. The CDR3 DNA reads TGTGCCAGCAGCCCTGGCGGACAGGGGGGTAGAGCTTTCTTT. Variable domain in full (rest from reference TRBV7-2 and TRBJ1-1): GAGVSQSPSNKVTEKGKDVELRCDPISGHTALYWYRQSLGQGLEFLIYFQGNSAPDKSGLPSDRFSAERTGGSVSTLTIQRTQQEDSAVYLCASSPGGQGGRAFFGQGTRLTVV.

The chain links TRBV6-5 to TRBJ2-1; D is unresolved. The CDR3 is made up of 13 amino acids. Trimming removed 5 bases at V and 10 bases at J, with 15 bases between. The V gene's germline CDR1 is MNHEY and CDR2 SVGAGI. CDR3 protein: CASSAERASEQFF. The CDR3 DNA is TGTGCCAGCAGTGCGGAAAGGGCAAGCGAGCAGTTCTTC.

The chain employs TRBV4-3 and TRBJ2-5; 7 positions match TRBD1. The CDR3 runs 15 residues. The trim removed 3 bases at V and 11 bases at J, leaving 15 bases unmatched. Germline V CDR1 and CDR2: LGHNA, YSLEER. For the CDR3, the DNA is TGCGCCAGCAGCCAGCAGACAGGGACCCACAATGAGCAGTACTTC. It encodes CASSQQTGTHNEQYF.

The chain is built from TRBV10-3 and TRBJ1-5; 10 nucleotides agree with TRBD1. The CDR3 contains 16 residues. Looked up from germline, CDR1 is ENHRY and CDR2 is SYGVKD. Trimming cost V 0 bases and J 7 bases; bases outside gene matches: 6. The CDR3 DNA is TGTGCCATCAGTGAGTCAGGACAGGGGGGGTGGCAGCCCCAGCATTTT. Its protein product is CAISESGQGGWQPQHF.

The sample holds a few counts of this clonotype. This chain joins TRBV20-1 and TRBJ1-5; 8 bases line up with TRBD1. CDR3 length equals 16 residues. Losses at the gene ends were 6 bases for V and 0 bases for J; bases not matched to a gene: 10. The germline gives CDR1 DFQATT, CDR2 SNEGSKA (reference sequence). CDR3: CSADDRGGDSNQPQHF. CDR3 nucleotides: TGCAGTGCCGACGACAGGGGCGGCGATAGCAATCAGCCCCAGCATTTT.

The CDR3 reads CASSQVSGVGEQFF. Written as DNA, the CDR3 is TGCGCCAGCAGCCAAGTTTCAGGGGTTGGTGAGCAGTTCTTC. The rearrangement links TRBV4-3 to TRBJ2-1; tentatively, D is TRBD1 (6 bases). CDR1 is LGHNA, CDR2 YSLEER, per germline. Trimming pared 1 base from V and 9 bases from J, leaving 13 bases between. The CDR3 loop spans 14 amino acids.

The chain recombines TRBV28 with TRBJ2-7; D is perhaps TRBD2 (5 bases). The length of the CDR3 is 15 residues. Germline V CDR1 and CDR2: MDHEN, SYDVKM. Trimming cost V 2 bases and J 0 bases, with 11 bases left between them. CDR3 nucleotide sequence: TGTGCCAGCAGTTTACCCGGGGAGCGCTCCTACGAGCAGTACTTC. It translates to CASSLPGERSYEQYF.

The rearrangement joins TRBV6-2 or TRBV6-3 to TRBJ2-7, with D unresolved. This CDR3 region has 14 residues. Trimming took 6 bases from V and 5 from J, leaving 17 bases between them. CDR1 is MNHEY, CDR2 SVGEGT, per germline. The CDR3 nucleotides are TGTGCCAGCAGGCAAAGGCCCTCCGTCGACGAGCAGTACTTC. Residues: CASRQRPSVDEQYF.

V usage is TRBV28 and J usage is TRBJ2-5; 7 bases map to TRBD2. The CDR3 runs 14 residues. Germline values: CDR1 MDHEN, CDR2 SYDVKM. With 9 bases clipped from V and 4 bases from J, the junction kept 11 bases outside the gene matches. The chain's CDR3 is CASSAPSGRETQYF. The CDR3 region has the DNA TGTGCCAGTTCAGCTCCTAGCGGTAGAGAGACCCAGTACTTC.

The gene calls are TRBV5-6 and TRBJ2-7; D uncertain. Gene TRBJ2-5 matches the end of the DNA better, so the J call may be wrong. Per germline, CDR1 SGHDT and CDR2 YYEEEE. The CDR3 runs to 14 residues. This chain's CDR3 is CASSLASILETQYF. The CDR3 DNA follows: TGTGCCAGCAGCTTGGCCAGTATTCTAGAGACCCAGTACTTC.

This clonotype turned up a few times. The gene calls are TRBV20-1 and TRBJ2-5; no clear D. CDR3 length: 10 amino acids. The germline V gene has CDR1 DFQATT and CDR2 SNEGSKA (reference sequence). The CDR3, as DNA: TGCAGCATGGTCCAAGAGACCCAGTACTTC. Translation: CSMVQETQYF.